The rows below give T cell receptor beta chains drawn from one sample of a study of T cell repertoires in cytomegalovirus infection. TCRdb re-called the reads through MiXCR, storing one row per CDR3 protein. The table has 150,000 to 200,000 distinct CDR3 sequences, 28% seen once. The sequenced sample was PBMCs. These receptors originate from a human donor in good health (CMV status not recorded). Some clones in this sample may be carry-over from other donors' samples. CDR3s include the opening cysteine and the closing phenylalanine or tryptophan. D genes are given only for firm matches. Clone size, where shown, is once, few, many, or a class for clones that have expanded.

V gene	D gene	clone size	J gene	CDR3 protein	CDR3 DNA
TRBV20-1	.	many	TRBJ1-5	CSARDIMGGASQPQHF	TGCAGTGCTAGAGATATAATGGGGGGCGCGAGTCAGCCCCAGCATTTT
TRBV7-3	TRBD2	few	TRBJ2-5	CASSLTSGGAETQYF	TGTGCCAGCAGCCTGACTAGCGGGGGGGCTGAGACCCAGTACTTC
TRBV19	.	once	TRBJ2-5	CASSIVNPGETQYF	TGTGCCAGTAGTATTGTAAACCCGGGAGAGACCCAGTACTTC
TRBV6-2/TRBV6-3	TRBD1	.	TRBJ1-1	CASSYSATGTGGTEAFF	TGTGCCAGCAGTTACTCAGCAACCGGGACAGGGGGCACTGAAGCTTTCTTT
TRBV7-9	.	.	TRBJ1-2	CASSLERGAGYGYTF	TGTGCCAGCAGCTTAGAGCGGGGCGCAGGCTATGGCTACACCTTC
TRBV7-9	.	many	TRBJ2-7	CASSLVGRDEQYF	TGTGCCAGCAGCTTAGTCGGCAGGGACGAGCAGTACTTC
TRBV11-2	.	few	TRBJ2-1	CASSPRSRDEQFF	TGTGCCAGCAGCCCCAGAAGTAGAGATGAGCAGTTCTTC
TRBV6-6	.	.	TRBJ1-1	CASSYCTGEAFF	TGTGCCAGCAGTTACTGCACGGGGGAAGCTTTCTTT
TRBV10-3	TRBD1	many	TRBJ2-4	CAIKDRRNIQYF	TGTGCCATCAAGGACAGGAGAAACATTCAGTACTTC
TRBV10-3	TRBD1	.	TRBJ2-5	CAIRKDRGGETQYF	TGTGCCATCAGGAAGGACAGGGGAGGAGAGACCCAGTACTTC
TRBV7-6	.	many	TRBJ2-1	CASSFSNSYNEQFF	TGTGCCAGCAGCTTCTCCAACTCCTACAATGAGCAGTTCTTC
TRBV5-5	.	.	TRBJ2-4	CASSLEGPGGNIQYF	TGTGCCAGCAGCTTGGAGGGCCCCGGAGGAAACATTCAGTACTTC
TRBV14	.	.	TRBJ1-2	CAIGTRSAYTF	TGTGCCATTGGGACAAGGAGTGCCTACACCTTC
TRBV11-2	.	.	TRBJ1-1	CASSLERRMNTEAFF	TGTGCCAGCAGCTTAGAGCGGAGGATGAACACTGAAGCTTTCTTT
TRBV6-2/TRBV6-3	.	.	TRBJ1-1	CASSYSVATEAFF	TGTGCCAGCAGTTACTCGGTGGCCACTGAAGCTTTCTTT
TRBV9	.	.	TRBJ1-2	CASSASEDYGYTF	TGTGCCAGCAGCGCCAGTGAGGACTATGGCTACACCTTC
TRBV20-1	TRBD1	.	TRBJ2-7	CSASLTGSHEQYF	TGCAGTGCTAGCTTGACAGGGTCCCACGAGCAGTACTTC
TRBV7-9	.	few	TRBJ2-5	CASSSLRTAEETQYF	TGTGCCAGCAGCTCCCTCCGGACGGCAGAAGAGACCCAGTACTTC
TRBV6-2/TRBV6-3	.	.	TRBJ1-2	CASSPATRTDYGYTF	TGTGCCAGCAGCCCCGCCACCCGGACAGACTATGGCTACACCTTC
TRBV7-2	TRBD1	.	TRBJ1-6	CASSLAGGASPLHF	TGTGCCAGCAGCTTAGCAGGGGGCGCGTCACCCCTCCACTTT
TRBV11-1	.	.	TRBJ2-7	CASSLEVLQGEQYF	TGTGCCAGCAGCTTAGAGGTTCTGCAAGGCGAGCAGTACTTC
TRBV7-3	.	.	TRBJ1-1	CASSLMGQRGAGTEAFF	TGTGCCAGCAGCTTAATGGGGCAAAGGGGCGCGGGCACTGAAGCTTTCTTT
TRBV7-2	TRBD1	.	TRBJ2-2	CASSLRPGQGKGELFF	TGTGCCAGCAGCTTAAGGCCGGGACAGGGGAAGGGGGAGCTGTTTTTT
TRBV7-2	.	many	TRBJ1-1	CASSLGLQGSAFF	TGTGCCAGCAGCTTAGGGTTGCAGGGTAGTGCTTTCTTT
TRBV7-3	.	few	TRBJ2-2	CASSPGRAGELFF	TGTGCCAGCAGCCCGGGCCGCGCCGGGGAGCTGTTTTTT
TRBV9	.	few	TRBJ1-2	CASSVAPGDSYGYTF	TGTGCCAGCAGCGTAGCTCCGGGGGATTCCTATGGCTACACCTTC
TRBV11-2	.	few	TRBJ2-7	CASSLVLSSYEQYF	TGTGCCAGCAGCTTAGTTCTAAGCTCCTACGAGCAGTACTTC
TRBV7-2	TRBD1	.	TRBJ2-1	CASSVSQGEYNEQFF	TGTGCCAGCAGCGTCTCCCAGGGGGAGTACAATGAGCAGTTCTTC
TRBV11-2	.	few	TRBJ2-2	CASSLAGHTDTGELFF	TGTGCCAGCAGCTTAGCTGGTCACACAGACACCGGGGAGCTGTTTTTT
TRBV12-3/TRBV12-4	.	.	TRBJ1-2	CASSVRGRDYGYTF	TGTGCCAGCAGTGTCCGGGGAAGGGACTATGGCTACACCTTC
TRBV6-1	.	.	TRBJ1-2	CASSVGVDGYTF	TGTGCCAGCAGTGTGGGGGTCGATGGCTACACCTTC
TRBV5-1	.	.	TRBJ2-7	CASSFLGYSYEQYF	TGCGCCAGCAGCTTCCTGGGGTACTCCTACGAGCAGTACTTC
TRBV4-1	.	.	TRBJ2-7	CASSQDLEQGHYEQYF	TGCGCCAGCAGCCAAGATTTAGAACAAGGGCACTACGAGCAGTACTTC
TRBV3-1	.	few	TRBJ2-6	CASSQHPGASSGANVLTF	TGTGCCAGCAGCCAACATCCAGGGGCTAGCTCTGGGGCCAACGTCCTGACTTTC
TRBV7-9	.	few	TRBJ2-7	CASTLDRNYEQYF	TGTGCCAGCACCTTGGACAGAAACTACGAGCAGTACTTC
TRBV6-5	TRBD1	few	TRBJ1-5	CASSRDRVNQPQHF	TGTGCCAGCAGCCGGGACAGGGTGAATCAGCCCCAGCATTTT
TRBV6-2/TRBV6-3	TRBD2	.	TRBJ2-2	CASSRLAGGTSGELFF	TGTGCCAGCAGCCGCCTAGCGGGGGGTACGTCCGGGGAGCTGTTTTTT
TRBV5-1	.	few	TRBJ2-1	CASSPRGPAYNEQFF	TGCGCCAGCAGCCCGCGGGGGCCCGCCTACAATGAGCAGTTCTTC
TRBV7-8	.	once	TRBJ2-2	CASSPTTVSGELFF	TGTGCCAGCAGCCCGACGACAGTCTCCGGGGAGCTGTTTTTT
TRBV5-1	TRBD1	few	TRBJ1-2	CASSLAAPGQGVYGYTF	TGCGCCAGCAGCTTGGCAGCACCGGGACAGGGGGTCTATGGCTACACCTTC
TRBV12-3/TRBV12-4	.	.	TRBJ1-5	CASSFKGNQPQHF	TGTGCCAGCAGTTTCAAGGGTAATCAGCCCCAGCATTTT
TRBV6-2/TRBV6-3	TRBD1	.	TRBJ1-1	CASSYVLGQPEAFF	TGTGCCAGCAGTTACGTTTTGGGACAGCCTGAAGCTTTCTTT
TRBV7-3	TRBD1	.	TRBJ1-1	CASSLGGRQGGGTEAFF	TGTGCCAGCAGCTTAGGGGGCCGACAGGGCGGGGGAACTGAAGCTTTCTTT
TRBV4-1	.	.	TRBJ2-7	CASSQGEGRTSSYEQYF	TGTGCCAGCAGCCAAGGTGAGGGGCGGACCTCCTCCTACGAGCAGTACTTC
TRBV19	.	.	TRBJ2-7	CASSIIAGASYEQYF	TGTGCCAGTAGTATAATAGCAGGGGCCAGCTACGAGCAGTACTTC
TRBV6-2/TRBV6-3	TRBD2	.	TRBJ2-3	CDSSFYPNRGVTDTQYF	TGTGACAGCAGTTTTTATCCCAATCGGGGGGTCACAGATACGCAGTATTTT
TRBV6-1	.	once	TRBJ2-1	CASSVDIVQFF	TGTGCCAGCAGTGTCGACATCGTTCAGTTCTTC
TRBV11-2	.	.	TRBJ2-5	CASSTPESQETQYF	TGTGCCAGCAGCACCCCAGAGAGTCAAGAGACCCAGTACTTC
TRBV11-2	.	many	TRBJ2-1	CASSLGLVDEQFF	TGTGCCAGCAGCTTAGGCCTAGTCGATGAGCAGTTCTTC
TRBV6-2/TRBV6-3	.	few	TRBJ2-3	CASSYEGGATDTQYF	TGTGCCAGCAGTTACGAAGGGGGGGCCACAGATACGCAGTATTTT
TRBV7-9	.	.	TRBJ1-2	CASSLEVSTYHGYTF	TGTGCCAGCAGCTTAGAAGTCAGCACTTATCATGGCTACACCTTC
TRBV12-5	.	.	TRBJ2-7	CASGLGQTYEQYF	TGTGCTAGTGGTTTGGGACAGACCTACGAGCAGTACTTC